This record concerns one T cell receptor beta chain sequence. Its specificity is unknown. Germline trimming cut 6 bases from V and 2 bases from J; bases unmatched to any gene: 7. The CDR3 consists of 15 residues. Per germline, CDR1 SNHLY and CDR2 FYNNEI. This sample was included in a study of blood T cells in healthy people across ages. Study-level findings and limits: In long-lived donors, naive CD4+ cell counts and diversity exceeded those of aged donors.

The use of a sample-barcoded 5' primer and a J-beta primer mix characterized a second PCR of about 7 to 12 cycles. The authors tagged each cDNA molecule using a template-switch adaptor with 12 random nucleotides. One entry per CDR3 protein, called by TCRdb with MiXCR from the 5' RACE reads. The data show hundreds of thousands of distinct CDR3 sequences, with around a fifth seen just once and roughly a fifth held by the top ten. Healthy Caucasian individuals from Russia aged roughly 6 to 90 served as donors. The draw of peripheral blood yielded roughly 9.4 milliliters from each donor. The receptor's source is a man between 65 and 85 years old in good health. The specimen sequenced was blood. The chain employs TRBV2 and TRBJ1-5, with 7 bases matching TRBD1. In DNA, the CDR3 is TGTGCCAGCAGATCCCACACAGGGGGCAATCAGCCCCAGCATTTT. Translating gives CASRSHTGGNQPQHF.